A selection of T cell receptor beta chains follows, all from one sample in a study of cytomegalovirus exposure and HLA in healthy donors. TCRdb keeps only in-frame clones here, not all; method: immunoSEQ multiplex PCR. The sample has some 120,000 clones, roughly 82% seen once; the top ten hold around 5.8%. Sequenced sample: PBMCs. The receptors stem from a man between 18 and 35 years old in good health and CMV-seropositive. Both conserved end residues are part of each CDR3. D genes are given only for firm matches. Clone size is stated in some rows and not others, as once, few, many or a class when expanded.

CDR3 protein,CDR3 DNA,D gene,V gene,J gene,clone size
CASSPNPAGSYEQYF,TGTGCCAGCTCACCAAACCCAGCGGGGTCCTACGAGCAGTACTTC,TRBD2,TRBV18,TRBJ2-7,.
CASSFTGTYGYTF,TGCGCCAGCAGTTTTACAGGGACCTATGGCTACACCTTC,.,TRBV5-1,TRBJ1-2,.
CASSSRVQNTEAFF,TGTGCCAGCAGCTCCCGGGTGCAGAACACTGAAGCTTTCTTT,.,TRBV13,TRBJ1-1,.
CASTPRSGQGAKEQYF,TGTGCCAGCACTCCCCGCTCCGGACAGGGGGCGAAGGAGCAGTACTTC,TRBD1,TRBV28,TRBJ2-7,.
CASSERIGPDTEAFF,TGCGCCAGCAGCGAAAGAATTGGGCCCGACACTGAAGCTTTCTTT,.,TRBV4-1,TRBJ1-1,.
CASSVGDRGRLYGYTF,TGTGCCAGCAGCGTAGGCGACAGGGGGCGCTTGTATGGCTACACCTTC,TRBD1,TRBV9,TRBJ1-2,.
CASSPAPSVGRAGEQYF,TGTGCCAGCAGCCCAGCCCCCTCTGTCGGGAGGGCCGGCGAGCAGTACTTC,TRBD2,TRBV7-2,TRBJ2-7,few
CASSGGTVYGYTF,TGCGCCAGCAGTGGCGGGACGGTCTATGGCTACACCTTC,.,TRBV10-2,TRBJ1-2,.
CASSHGTQETQYF,TGTGCCAGCAGTCACGGGACTCAAGAGACCCAGTACTTC,.,TRBV7-6,TRBJ2-5,once
CASSSAGNTEAFF,TGTGCCAGCAGCTCGGCAGGGAACACTGAAGCTTTCTTT,.,TRBV7-9,TRBJ1-1,.
CASSDPTDRNEQYF,TGTGCCAGCAGCGACCCGACAGATAGGAACGAGCAGTACTTC,.,TRBV7-9,TRBJ2-7,.
CASSFLETQYF,TGCGCCAGCAGCTTTCTTGAGACCCAGTACTTC,.,TRBV5-1,TRBJ2-5,.
CASSVWSGDTEAFF,TGTGCCAGCAGCGTGTGGTCGGGGGACACTGAAGCTTTCTTT,.,TRBV9,TRBJ1-1,once
CSAVGGVANIQYF,TGCAGCGCCGTGGGGGGGGTGGCAAACATTCAGTACTTC,TRBD2,TRBV29-1,TRBJ2-4,.
CASSGNGPGGQPQHF,TGTGCCAGCAGTGGCAACGGTCCAGGGGGCCAGCCCCAGCATTTT,TRBD1,TRBV6-1,TRBJ1-5,.
CASSLGVLRGSNSPLHF,TGTGCCAGCAGCTTAGGAGTCCTAAGGGGATCGAATTCACCCCTCCACTTT,.,TRBV7-6,TRBJ1-6,once
CASSQDKGQYQETQYF,TGTGCCAGCAGCCAAGACAAGGGACAGTACCAAGAGACCCAGTACTTC,TRBD1,TRBV4-2,TRBJ2-5,.
CASSLDGGLYGYTF,TGTGCCAGCAGCTTGGATGGAGGACTCTATGGCTACACCTTC,.,TRBV5-5,TRBJ1-2,.
CASSPTQGLGETQYF,TGTGCCAGCTCACCCACACAGGGTCTAGGCGAGACCCAGTACTTC,.,TRBV18,TRBJ2-5,.
CASDRAYSNQPQHF,TGTGCCAGTGACAGGGCCTATAGCAATCAGCCCCAGCATTTT,TRBD1,TRBV6-5,TRBJ1-5,.
CASSTQEVDTQYF,TGTGCCAGCAGCACTCAGGAGGTAGATACGCAGTATTTT,.,TRBV7-6,TRBJ2-3,.
CAITDPPGDEQFF,TGTGCCATCACCGACCCTCCCGGGGATGAGCAGTTCTTC,.,TRBV10-3,TRBJ2-1,.
CASTLAGSAGVYEQYF,TGTGCCAGCACCTTGGCGGGCTCGGCGGGAGTCTACGAGCAGTACTTC,TRBD2,TRBV28,TRBJ2-7,.
CASSQDPWNRAYEQYF,TGCGCCAGCAGCCAAGACCCTTGGAACAGGGCCTACGAGCAGTACTTC,.,TRBV4-1,TRBJ2-7,.